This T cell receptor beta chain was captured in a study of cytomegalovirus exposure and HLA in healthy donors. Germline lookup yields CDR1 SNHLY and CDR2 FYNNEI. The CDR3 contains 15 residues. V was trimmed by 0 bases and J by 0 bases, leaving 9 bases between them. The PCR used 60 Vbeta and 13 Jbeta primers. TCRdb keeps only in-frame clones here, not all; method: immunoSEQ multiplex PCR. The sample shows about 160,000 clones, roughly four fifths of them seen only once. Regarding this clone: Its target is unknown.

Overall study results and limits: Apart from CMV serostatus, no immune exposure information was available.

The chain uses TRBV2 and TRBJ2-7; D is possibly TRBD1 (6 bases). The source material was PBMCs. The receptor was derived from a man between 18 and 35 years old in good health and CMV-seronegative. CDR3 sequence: CASSEARQVSYEQYF. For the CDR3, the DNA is TGTGCCAGCAGTGAAGCGCGACAGGTCTCCTACGAGCAGTACTTC.